This section outlines one T cell receptor (beta chain) sequence together with its context. What it recognizes is unknown. Primers for the PCR totalled 60 Vbeta and 13 Jbeta. Repertoires were generated with immunoSEQ multiplex PCR, while TCRdb's copy carries only in-frame clones and drops some. The table records under 200,000 clones, roughly 80% of them present only once. This specimen belongs to a study of cytomegalovirus exposure and HLA in healthy donors. Study results and limitations: The likely origin of a cluster of highly shared sequence variants was a sequencing artifact.

Specimen: PBMCs. The receptor comes from a human donor in good health.

The CDR3 nucleotides are TGTGCCACCAGCAGAGGCCCCAGAGGGACACTCCATACGAACACTGAAGCTTTCTTT. As protein: CATSRGPRGTLHTNTEAFF. The chain has TRBV15 and TRBJ1-1, with a tentative D call TRBD1 (6 bases). The CDR3 loop spans 19 amino acids. CDR1 and CDR2 from the germline V gene are LNHNV and YYDKDF (reference sequence). Trimming cost V 1 base and J 1 base, with 22 bases left between them. Based on the CDR3 plus reference TRBV15 and TRBJ1-1, the full variable domain is DAMVIQNPRYQVTQFGKPVTLSCSQTLNHNVMYWYQQKSSQAPKLLFHYYDKDFNNEADTPDNFQSRRPNTSFCFLDIRSPGLGDTAMYLCATSRGPRGTLHTNTEAFFGQGTRLTVV.